This T cell receptor (beta chain) is from a study of neurological immune-mediated disorders. The unsorted libraries were prepared from 2 million PBMCs (stored at -80 C). There are many counts of this clonotype. The length of the CDR3 is 14 residues. Trimming removed 3 bases at V and 6 bases at J, with 15 bases between. Germline values: CDR1 DFQATT, CDR2 SNEGSKA (reference sequence). A 10-nucleotide random UMI tagged transcripts in template-switch 5'RACE cDNA synthesis. MiXCR, applied by TCRdb to the 5' RACE reads, yields one record per CDR3 protein. The sample holds tens of thousands of distinct CDR3 sequences, around 14% seen once.

The sample was PBMCs. The clonotype originates from a woman between 50 and 59 years old with HTLV-1-associated myelopathy (HAM/TSP). This chain connects TRBV20-1 to TRBJ1-5; D is uncertain. CDR3 DNA sequence: TGCAGTGCTAGGGCACCGACACGACTTCAGCCCCAGCATTTT. It codes for CSARAPTRLQPQHF.